This TCR beta chain stems from a study of blood T cells in healthy people across ages. The study's findings and limits: Diversity of TCR beta per million T cells declined in a roughly linear way with age. Because donor CMV status was unknown, expanded clonotype changes were possibly confounded. Since the PBMCs were unsorted, naive and antigen-experienced cells could not be conclusively compared.

Using a J-beta primer mix together with a sample-barcoded 5' primer, a second PCR was run for roughly 7 to 11 cycles. TCRdb used MiXCR to reprocess the 5' RACE reads, holding one entry per CDR3 protein. The sample has more than 650,000 distinct CDR3 sequences, about 20% seen once. CDR1 SGHRS and CDR2 YFSETQ come from the germline V gene. With 4 bases removed from V and 0 bases from J, the gap between germline ends came to 10 bases. There are 15 residues in the CDR3. As for this clonotype: No antigen is known for it.

The origin of this receptor is a man aged 70-80 years in good health. This chain links TRBV5-1 with TRBJ1-4; D is undetermined. The sequenced sample consisted of blood. CDR3 in amino acids: CASSGNRATNEKLFF. CDR3 nucleotide sequence: TGCGCCAGCAGCGGGAACAGAGCAACTAATGAAAAACTGTTTTTT.